A selection of T cell receptor beta chains follows, all from one sample in a study of shared clonotypes between healthy human individuals. Repertoires were generated with immunoSEQ multiplex PCR, while TCRdb's copy carries only in-frame clones and drops some. This table has a few million clones, approximately 95% appearing once. The sample was naive CD4+ T cells from PBMCs. These receptors all stem from a man aged 18 to 35 in good health. Some clones in this sample may be carry-over from other donors' samples. CDR3s include the opening cysteine and the closing phenylalanine or tryptophan. The D gene is left open where the match is weak. Clone sizes are given selectively: once, few, many, or a class where the clone is expanded.

D gene,clone size,V gene,J gene,CDR3 DNA,CDR3 protein
-,-,TRBV5-1,TRBJ1-3,TGCGCCAGCAGCTTACAAATAACAGGGAATGGAAACACCATATATTTT,CASSLQITGNGNTIYF
TRBD1,-,TRBV7-9,TRBJ1-6,TGTGCCAGCAGCCTAGGACAGGGAGGAAATTCACCCCTCCACTTT,CASSLGQGGNSPLHF
-,-,TRBV28,TRBJ2-7,TGTGCCAGCAACTTCCAGGGTAGTGAGCAGTACTTC,CASNFQGSEQYF
-,-,TRBV5-1,TRBJ2-7,TGCGCCAGCAGCTTGGTGGGGTCCCACGAGCAGTACTTC,CASSLVGSHEQYF
-,-,TRBV6-1,TRBJ2-2,TGTGCCAGCAGAAAGCCGCTTCACACCGGGGAGCTGTTTTTT,CASRKPLHTGELFF
-,-,TRBV5-1,TRBJ2-1,TGCGCCAGCACCTTTTCCTCCTACAATGAGCAGTTCTTC,CASTFSSYNEQFF
-,-,TRBV7-2,TRBJ1-5,TGTGCCAGCAGCTTAGTCGGAGGGGGAGGTGGGTGGGCCCAGCATTTT,CASSLVGGGGGWAQHF
-,once,TRBV2,TRBJ2-5,TGTGCCAGCAGTGACTTCGAAGAGACCCAGTACTTC,CASSDFEETQYF
-,-,TRBV29-1,TRBJ2-1,TGCAGTTTCCTGAGCCAGAGCTCCTACAATGAGCAGTTCTTC,CSFLSQSSYNEQFF
TRBD1,-,TRBV7-9,TRBJ2-1,TGTGCCAGCAGCTGGGACAGGGTTGGCGAGCAGTTCTTC,CASSWDRVGEQFF
TRBD2,-,TRBV7-6,TRBJ2-7,TGTGCCAGCAGCCTTAGAGGGCTAGCGGGGCAGTACGAGCAGTACTTC,CASSLRGLAGQYEQYF
TRBD1,-,TRBV7-2,TRBJ2-7,TGTGCCAGCAGCTTCACTACAGGGGGCTACGAGCAGTACTTC,CASSFTTGGYEQYF
TRBD1,-,TRBV6-5,TRBJ1-5,TGTGCCAGCAGTTTCATCCGGGACAGGGTGCATCAGCCCCAGCATTTT,CASSFIRDRVHQPQHF
-,-,TRBV6-5,TRBJ2-5,TGTGCCAGCAGTTTGAAGTGGAACAGCAGACAAGAGACCCAGTACTTC,CASSLKWNSRQETQYF
-,-,TRBV10-3,TRBJ2-3,TGTGCCATCAGTGAGAGACGGGATGGAGATACGCAGTATTTT,CAISERRDGDTQYF
TRBD2,once,TRBV19,TRBJ2-2,TGTGCCAGTAGTACCCAGCGGGGGACCGGGGAGCTGTTTTTT,CASSTQRGTGELFF
-,-,TRBV7-2,TRBJ1-2,TGTGCCAGCAGCCCATCGGGACCTTCCAATCCCGCCTATGGCTACACCTTC,CASSPSGPSNPAYGYTF
-,-,TRBV7-9,TRBJ2-3,TGTGCCAGCAGCTTAGCGGGAGAAGATACGCAGTATTTT,CASSLAGEDTQYF
TRBD1,-,TRBV7-8,TRBJ2-7,TGTGCCAGCAGCCCCGACAGGGGTCGGTCCTACGAGCAGTACTTC,CASSPDRGRSYEQYF
TRBD2,-,TRBV9,TRBJ2-5,TGTGCCAGCAGCGTCGGACTAGCCACCCAAGAGACCCAGTACTTC,CASSVGLATQETQYF
-,-,TRBV10-1,TRBJ2-1,TGCGCCAGCAGTGAGCCCGGGACTGACCTACATGAGCAGTTCTTC,CASSEPGTDLHEQFF
-,-,TRBV5-1,TRBJ2-5,TGCGCCAGCAGCTTGTGGGGAGACAGGAGCCAAGAGACCCAGTACTTC,CASSLWGDRSQETQYF
TRBD1,-,TRBV18,TRBJ1-1,TGTGCCAGCTCGCCAGACGGGACAGGGGGCACTGAAGCTTTCTTT,CASSPDGTGGTEAFF
-,-,TRBV5-5,TRBJ2-1,TGTGCCAGCACCCCTCGTCGGGCGGAGGCCTCCTACAATGAGCAGTTCTTC,CASTPRRAEASYNEQFF
TRBD1,-,TRBV28,TRBJ1-3,TGTGCCAGCAGTTTTACAGGGGCCGTATTCTATTTT,CASSFTGAVFYF
-,-,TRBV6-5,TRBJ2-5,TGTGCCAGCAGTCTCTGGGGCCAAGAGACCCAGTACTTC,CASSLWGQETQYF
TRBD1,few,TRBV18,TRBJ1-1,TGTGCCAGCTCACCTTCGACAGGGTGGGACACTGAAGCTTTCTTT,CASSPSTGWDTEAFF
-,-,TRBV5-1,TRBJ2-1,TGCGCCAGCAGCTTGGGGGGGATCTACAATGAGCAGTTCTTC,CASSLGGIYNEQFF
TRBD2,-,TRBV7-2,TRBJ2-1,TGTGCCAGCAGCTTAGCGGCTAGCGGGGGCTACAATGAGCAGTTCTTC,CASSLAASGGYNEQFF
TRBD2,-,TRBV5-8,TRBJ2-1,TGTGCCAGCAGCAAAGGGACTAGCGGGAGGGGACCCAATGAGCAGTTCTTC,CASSKGTSGRGPNEQFF
TRBD1,-,TRBV30,TRBJ1-1,TGTGCCTGGAGTTCGACAGGGGGCAACACTGAAGCTTTCTTT,CAWSSTGGNTEAFF
TRBD1,-,TRBV18,TRBJ1-2,TGTGCCAGCTCACCACAAAGTAGGACAGGGGGATCTGGCTACACCTTC,CASSPQSRTGGSGYTF
-,-,TRBV6-1,TRBJ1-1,TGTGCCAGCGGGGACCGGGGGATGAACACTGAAGCTTTCTTT,CASGDRGMNTEAFF
-,-,TRBV7-3,TRBJ1-2,TGTGCCAGCAGCTTAGGGGAGAACTATGGCTACACCTTC,CASSLGENYGYTF
TRBD2,once,TRBV10-3,TRBJ2-1,TGTGCCATCAGTGAGGTGGGGCAGCGGGGTCCCGGTGAGCAGTTCTTC,CAISEVGQRGPGEQFF
TRBD1,-,TRBV27,TRBJ1-2,TGTGCCAGCAGTCCTTGGACAGGGGGCGCAGGTAGCTACACCTTC,CASSPWTGGAGSYTF
TRBD1,-,TRBV5-1,TRBJ2-6,TGCGCCAGCAGCGCCTCTCCGGGACAGTCTCTCTCTGGGGCCAACGTCCTGACTTTC,CASSASPGQSLSGANVLTF
TRBD2,-,TRBV5-1,TRBJ2-1,TGCGCCAGCAGCTTGGTGGGACTAGCGGACTACAATGAGCAGTTCTTC,CASSLVGLADYNEQFF
-,-,TRBV15,TRBJ1-5,TGTGCCACCAGCAGAGATAGGCAGCCAAATCAGCCCCAGCATTTT,CATSRDRQPNQPQHF
TRBD1,-,TRBV30,TRBJ1-4,TGTGCCTGGGGACAGGGAATTAATGAAAAACTGTTTTTT,CAWGQGINEKLFF
-,-,TRBV5-1,TRBJ2-3,TGCGCCAGCAGCTTGGGCGGGGTATCTAGCACAGATACGCAGTATTTT,CASSLGGVSSTDTQYF
-,-,TRBV30,TRBJ2-7,TGTGCCTGGGGTTGGGCCTCCTACGAGCAGTACTTC,CAWGWASYEQYF
-,-,TRBV28,TRBJ1-1,TGTGCCAGCAGTCTCCCCGGGACGGGGAACACTGAAGCTTTCTTT,CASSLPGTGNTEAFF
TRBD2,once,TRBV27,TRBJ2-1,TGTGCCAGCAGTTTTGATACTCGCGGGAGGGCGGGGGGCAATGAGCAGTTCTTC,CASSFDTRGRAGGNEQFF
-,-,TRBV5-4,TRBJ2-2,TGTGCCAGCAGCTCAAGGACGGTGAACACCGGGGAGCTGTTTTTT,CASSSRTVNTGELFF
-,-,TRBV28,TRBJ1-5,TGTGCCAGCAGTTTTCGACAGCCATATCAGCCCCAGCATTTT,CASSFRQPYQPQHF
-,-,TRBV10-3,TRBJ2-1,TGTGCCATATCCTCGGCCGGCAATGAGCAGTTCTTC,CAISSAGNEQFF
TRBD1,-,TRBV5-1,TRBJ2-1,TGCGCCAGCAGCTCCCGGGACAGGGGTTACCCCTACAATGAGCAGTTCTTC,CASSSRDRGYPYNEQFF
-,-,TRBV11-2,TRBJ1-1,TGTGCCAGCAGCCAACCGCGTGGGAGCATGAACACTGAAGCTTTCTTT,CASSQPRGSMNTEAFF
-,-,TRBV28,TRBJ2-5,TGTGCCAGCAGTTTAGGACAGTGGGAGACCCAGTACTTC,CASSLGQWETQYF
-,-,TRBV30,TRBJ1-1,TGTGCCTGGAGCGCTTGGGGCTTGGGGGCTTTCTTT,CAWSAWGLGAFF
-,-,TRBV7-2,TRBJ2-7,TGTGCCAGCAGCTCCCAGGTGGGGGTGCGGAGCGAGCAGTACTTC,CASSSQVGVRSEQYF